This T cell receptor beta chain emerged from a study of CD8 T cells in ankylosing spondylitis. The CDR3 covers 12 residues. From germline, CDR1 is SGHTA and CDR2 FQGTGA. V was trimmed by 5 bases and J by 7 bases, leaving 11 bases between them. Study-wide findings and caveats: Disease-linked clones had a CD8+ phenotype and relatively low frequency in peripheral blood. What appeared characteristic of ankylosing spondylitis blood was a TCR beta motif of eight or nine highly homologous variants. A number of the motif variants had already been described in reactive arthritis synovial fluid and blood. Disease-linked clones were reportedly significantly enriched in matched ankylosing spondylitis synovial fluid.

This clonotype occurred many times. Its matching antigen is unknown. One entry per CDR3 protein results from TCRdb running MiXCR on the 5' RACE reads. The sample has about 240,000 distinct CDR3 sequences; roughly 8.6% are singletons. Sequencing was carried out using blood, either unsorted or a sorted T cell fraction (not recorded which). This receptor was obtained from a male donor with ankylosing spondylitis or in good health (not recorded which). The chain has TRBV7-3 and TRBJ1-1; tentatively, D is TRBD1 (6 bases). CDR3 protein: CASSLQQGEAFF. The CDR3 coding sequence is TGTGCCAGCAGCCTACAACAGGGTGAAGCTTTCTTT.